This passage covers 14 T cell receptor beta chains from one sample sequenced in a study of T cell repertoires in cytomegalovirus infection. These receptors have no identified antigens. TCRdb passed the reads through MiXCR, listing each CDR3 protein once. The sample shows hundreds of thousands of distinct CDR3 sequences, about 44% of them seen only once. The input for sequencing was cultured PBMCs, taken from culture after CMV antigen stimulation. The receptor source for this set is a human donor in good health (CMV status not recorded). Some clones in this sample may be carry-over from other donors' samples.

The rearrangement joins TRBV4-3 to TRBJ2-2; either TRBD1 or TRBD2 may fit D (6 bases each). CDR3 size: 17 residues. The V end lost 0 bases, the J end lost 4 bases, and 15 bases lay between the germline ends. CDR1 and CDR2 (germline): LGHNA, YSLEER. The CDR3 nucleotides read TGCGCCAGCAGCCAAGATGGGGGGACACTTTTCACCGGGGAGCTGTTTTTT. As protein: CASSQDGGTLFTGELFF.

The chain recombines TRBV7-9 with TRBJ1-4; 8 nucleotides match TRBD1. This CDR3 comprises 14 residues. The germline gives CDR1 SEHNR, CDR2 FQNEAQ (reference sequence). V shed 4 bases and J 7 bases; nucleotides not matched to a gene: 5. CDR3 DNA sequence: TGTGCCAGCAGCTCGGACAGGGATACTGAAAAACTGTTTTTT. Protein product: CASSSDRDTEKLFF.

This clonotype was found many times. The chain has TRBV7-2 and TRBJ1-2; tentatively, D is TRBD1 (6 bases). CDR1 is SGHTA, CDR2 FQGNSA, per germline. The ends were cut back, 4 bases at V and 7 bases at J, with 16 bases in the middle. The CDR3 runs to 14 residues. The CDR3 spells CASSSNRVQSGYTF. The CDR3, as DNA: TGTGCCAGCAGCTCCAACAGGGTCCAAAGTGGCTACACCTTC.

The chain employs TRBV12-3 or TRBV12-4 and TRBJ1-5, with TRBD1 identical over 7 bases. The CDR3 totals 14 residues. The V gene end was trimmed by 4 bases and the J gene end by 5 bases; junction bases not matched to a gene: 5. CDR3 nucleotide sequence: TGTGCCAGCAGTTACAGGGGCGCACATCAGCCCCAGCATTTT. This sequence encodes CASSYRGAHQPQHF.

The chain links TRBV5-1 to TRBJ2-3; the D gene is possibly TRBD1 (5 bases). Germline V gene data show CDR1 as SGHRS and CDR2 as YFSETQ. This CDR3 is 14 amino acids long. V shed 4 bases and J shed 5 bases, with 14 bases lying between them. The CDR3 coding sequence is TGCGCCAGCAGCCCTACAGGTTCCCAAGATACGCAGTATTTT. Amino acid sequence: CASSPTGSQDTQYF. The complete variable domain, with remaining parts taken from reference TRBV5-1 and TRBJ2-3, reads KAGVTQTPRYLIKTRGQQVTLSCSPISGHRSVSWYQQTPGQGLQFLFEYFSETQRNKGNFPGRFSGRQFSNSRSEMNVSTLELGDSALYLCASSPTGSQDTQYFGPGTRLTVL.

This clonotype was seen a single time. This sequence joins TRBV5-1 and TRBJ2-5; the match to TRBD2 covers 7 bases. Trimming took 0 bases from V and 0 from J; bases not matched to a gene: 5. CDR1 and CDR2 from the germline V gene are SGHRS and YFSETQ. This CDR3 region has 16 residues. CDR3 region: CASSLVSGADQETQYF. The CDR3 DNA sequence: TGCGCCAGCAGCTTGGTCAGCGGGGCAGACCAAGAGACCCAGTACTTC. The full variable domain, rest sourced from reference TRBV5-1 and TRBJ2-5, is KAGVTQTPRYLIKTRGQQVTLSCSPISGHRSVSWYQQTPGQGLQFLFEYFSETQRNKGNFPGRFSGRQFSNSRSEMNVSTLELGDSALYLCASSLVSGADQETQYFGPGTRLLVL.

The table lists this clonotype with a few counts. This chain uses TRBV5-1 with TRBJ2-1, with D possibly TRBD2 on 6 matching bases. The CDR3 covers 17 residues. From germline, CDR1 is SGHRS and CDR2 YFSETQ. V dropped 4 bases and J dropped 4 bases, with 21 bases sitting between them. The CDR3 sequence is CASSPDGGTHLYNEQFF. CDR3 bases: TGCGCCAGCAGCCCGGACGGCGGGACCCACTTGTACAATGAGCAGTTCTTC.

This clonotype was counted a few times. This chain links TRBV7-8 with TRBJ2-2; 10 nucleotides match TRBD2. The CDR3 is 18 residues long. Germline trimming cut 4 bases from V and 1 base from J; bases unmatched to any gene: 9. CDR1 SGHVS and CDR2 FQNEAQ come from the germline V gene. The CDR3 here is CASSSTSGVALNTGELFF. CDR3 nucleotides: TGTGCCAGCAGCTCAACTAGCGGGGTCGCCTTGAACACCGGGGAGCTGTTTTTT. The whole variable domain, remainder taken from reference TRBV7-8 and TRBJ2-2, is GAGVSQSPRYKVAKRGQDVALRCDPISGHVSLFWYQQALGQGPEFLTYFQNEAQLDKSGLPSDRFFAERPEGSVSTLKIQRTQQEDSAVYLCASSSTSGVALNTGELFFGEGSRLTVL.

This chain uses TRBV7-9 with TRBJ2-7; D remains unclear. This CDR3 is built from 16 residues. Germline loops: CDR1 SEHNR, CDR2 FQNEAQ (reference sequence). The V and J ends lost 5 bases and 3 bases respectively, with 20 bases between them. DNA of the CDR3: TGTGCCAGCAGCCCATTAGGTGGCAGTGGGCTCTACGAGCAGTACTTC. This encodes CASSPLGGSGLYEQYF.

The genes are TRBV5-1 and TRBJ1-4; weak D call: TRBD1 (5 bases). The CDR3 sequence is 14 residues long. V gave up 4 bases and J gave up 6 bases, with 13 bases separating them. The germline V gene encodes CDR1 SGHRS and CDR2 YFSETQ. This CDR3 is CASSPQGIDEKLFF. In DNA, the CDR3 is TGCGCCAGCAGCCCTCAGGGCATCGATGAAAAACTGTTTTTT.

This chain connects TRBV4-1 to TRBJ2-1; TRBD1 agrees at 7 bases. This CDR3 is 16 amino acids long. V gave up 5 bases and J gave up 8 bases; unmatched junction bases: 15. Per germline, CDR1 MGHRA and CDR2 YSYEKL. In DNA, the CDR3 is TGCGCCAGCAGCTTAAGCCCCGTCAGGGGGATCGATGAGCAGTTCTTC. This codes for CASSLSPVRGIDEQFF.

The chain couples TRBV10-3 to TRBJ2-7; TRBD1 agrees at 8 bases. Per germline, CDR1 ENHRY and CDR2 SYGVKD. The J segment lost 2 bases and the V segment lost 8 bases, leaving 8 bases of the junction unmatched. The CDR3 is 14 amino acids. CDR3 coding DNA: TGTGCCATCGGACGCACGACAGGGGCCTACGAGCAGTACTTC. Translation gives CAIGRTTGAYEQYF.

V gene TRBV19 combines with J gene TRBJ2-5, with D perhaps TRBD2 (5 bases). CDR1 is LNHDA and CDR2 is SQIVND in the germline V gene (reference sequence). The V end lost 6 bases, the J end lost 3 bases, and 20 bases lay between the germline ends. The CDR3 is made up of 16 amino acids. The DNA of the CDR3 is TGTGCCAGTAGCCCTAAAGCCAGGTTGCGGGAAGAGACCCAGTACTTC. It is translated as CASSPKARLREETQYF.

A few counts support this clonotype. The rearrangement joins TRBV7-2 to TRBJ1-5, with D unclear. The V end was cut by 5 bases, the J end by 3 bases, with 11 bases between. Germline CDR1 is SGHTA and CDR2 is FQGNSA. CDR3 length: 14 amino acids. The CDR3 nucleotides are TGTGCCAGCAGCATGTCCGGGGACAATCAGCCCCAGCATTTT. Translated, it gives CASSMSGDNQPQHF.